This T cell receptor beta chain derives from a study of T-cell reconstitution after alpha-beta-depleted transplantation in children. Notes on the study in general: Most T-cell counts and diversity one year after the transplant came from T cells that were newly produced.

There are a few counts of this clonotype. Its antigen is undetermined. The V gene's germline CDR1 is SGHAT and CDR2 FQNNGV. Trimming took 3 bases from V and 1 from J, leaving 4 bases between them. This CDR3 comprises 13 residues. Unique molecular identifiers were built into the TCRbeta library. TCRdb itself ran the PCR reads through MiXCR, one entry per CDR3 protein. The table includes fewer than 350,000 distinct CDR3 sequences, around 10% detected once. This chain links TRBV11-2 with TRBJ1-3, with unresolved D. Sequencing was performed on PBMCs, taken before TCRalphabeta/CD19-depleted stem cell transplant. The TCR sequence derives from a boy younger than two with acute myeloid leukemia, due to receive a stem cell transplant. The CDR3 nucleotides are TGTGCCAGCAGCTTCCAGTCTGGAAACACCATATATTTT. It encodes CASSFQSGNTIYF.